The next 13 T cell receptor beta chains were all read from a single sample in a study of identical twins. TCRdb independently ran MiXCR on the 5' RACE reads; one entry per CDR3 protein. This table holds around 490,000 distinct CDR3 sequences, 14% found once. In addition, the sample was reused for a study of yellow fever vaccine responses in identical twins.

The sequenced material came from CD4+ T cells sorted from blood. These receptors all come from a woman younger than 35 in good health.

Many counts were recorded for this clonotype. V usage is TRBV7-9 and J usage is TRBJ2-1; perhaps TRBD2 as D (5 bases). This CDR3 has 12 residues. The germline gives CDR1 SEHNR, CDR2 FQNEAQ (reference sequence). With 5 bases removed from V and 6 bases from J, the gap between germline ends came to 8 bases. The CDR3 is CASSTRFNEQFF. CDR3 sequence (DNA): TGTGCCAGCAGCACTAGATTCAATGAGCAGTTCTTC.

The table lists this clonotype with a few counts. This chain links TRBV12-3 or TRBV12-4 with TRBJ2-5, with 8 bases matching TRBD1. The CDR3 sequence is 16 residues long. Trimming took 5 bases from V and 4 from J; bases not matched to a gene: 12. This chain's CDR3 is CASSRTGGWRAETQYF. CDR3 DNA: TGTGCCAGCAGTCGCACAGGGGGTTGGAGGGCAGAGACCCAGTACTTC.

Details on this clonotype: At one boundary the junction diverges from the germline segment, which might be a read error. This rearrangement joins TRBV7-7 to TRBJ2-5; TRBD1 matches 8 bases. The CDR3 runs 14 residues. Germline-derived CDR1 and CDR2 are SSHAT and FNYEAQ (reference sequence). The CDR3 reads CASSLDGTGETQYF. The CDR3 DNA reads as TGTGCTAGCAGCTTAGATGGGACAGGAGAGACCCAGTACTTC. Looking up the rest from reference TRBV7-7 and TRBJ2-5 gives the full variable domain: GAGVSQSPRYKVTKRGQDVTLRCDPISSHATLYWYQQALGQGPEFLTYFNYEAQPDKSGLPSDRFSAERPEGSISTLTIQRTEQRDSAMYRCASSLDGTGETQYFGPGTRLLVL.

This clonotype was detected a few times. This chain joins TRBV7-3 and TRBJ2-1; 9 nucleotides match TRBD1. Per germline, CDR1 SGHTA and CDR2 FQGTGA. This CDR3 spans 15 amino acids. The V segment lost 5 bases and the J segment 0 bases; nucleotides outside the gene matches: 2. The CDR3 spells CASSDRGSSYNEQFF. The CDR3, as DNA: TGTGCCAGCAGCGACAGGGGGAGCTCCTACAATGAGCAGTTCTTC. Looking up the rest from reference TRBV7-3 and TRBJ2-1 gives the full variable domain: GAGVSQTPSNKVTEKGKYVELRCDPISGHTALYWYRQSLGQGPEFLIYFQGTGAADDSGLPNDRFFAVRPEGSVSTLKIQRTERGDSAVYLCASSDRGSSYNEQFFGPGTRLTVL.

The chain joins TRBV28 to TRBJ2-7; D call uncertain. This CDR3 has 14 residues. Germline CDR1 is MDHEN and CDR2 is SYDVKM. With 8 bases removed from V and 4 bases from J, the gap between germline ends came to 18 bases. The chain's CDR3 is CASAQEPLTYEQYF. CDR3 DNA sequence: TGTGCCAGCGCACAAGAACCACTTACGTACGAGCAGTACTTC.

This clonotype was picked up one time. The J gene is TRBJ1-5, the V gene TRBV19; 12 positions agree with TRBD1. Germline lookup yields CDR1 LNHDA and CDR2 SQIVND (reference sequence). V was clipped by 0 bases and J by 3 bases; unmatched bases: 3. CDR3 length: 17 residues. The CDR3 spells CASSIEGQGAFNQPQHF. As DNA, the CDR3 is TGTGCCAGTAGTATAGAGGGACAGGGGGCCTTCAATCAGCCCCAGCATTTT.

This clonotype was seen repeatedly, ten times or more. The J gene is TRBJ1-5, the V gene TRBV12-3 or TRBV12-4; 9 bases match TRBD1. This CDR3 contains 15 residues. After removal of 3 bases from V and 2 bases from J, the junction contained 2 bases not matched to a gene. Here the CDR3 DNA reads TGTGCCAGCAGTTTTCGGACAGGGGGCAATCAGCCCCAGCATTTT. It specifies CASSFRTGGNQPQHF.

V and J are TRBV6-5 and TRBJ2-7, with no clear D. V lost 0 bases and J lost 0, with 6 bases in between. The CDR3 totals 14 residues. Germline V gives CDR1 MNHEY, CDR2 SVGAGI. CDR3 DNA: TGTGCCAGCAGTTACTCGTTCCGCTCCTACGAGCAGTACTTC. It yields the protein CASSYSFRSYEQYF.

The chain joins TRBV6-4 to TRBJ2-7; a possible D gene is TRBD2 (5 bases). CDR3 length: 11 residues. V was cut by 10 bases and J by 2 bases, with 9 bases left in between. Looked up from germline, CDR1 is MRHNA and CDR2 is SNTAGT. CDR3 in amino acids: CAKDCTYEQYF. CDR3 nucleotides: TGTGCCAAGGACTGTACCTACGAGCAGTACTTC.

This clonotype was counted a few times. The chain uses TRBV6-5 and TRBJ1-1, with D possibly being TRBD1 (6 bases). The germline V and J ends were trimmed by 4 bases and 1 base, with 16 bases remaining between them. The V gene's germline CDR1 is MNHEY and CDR2 SVGAGI. The CDR3 length is 16 residues. The CDR3 region is CASSFKIRDTNTEAFF. For the CDR3, the DNA is TGTGCCAGCAGTTTTAAAATCAGGGACACGAACACTGAAGCTTTCTTT.

This chain links TRBV29-1 with TRBJ1-3; D is ambiguous. Germline-derived CDR1 and CDR2 are SQVTM and ANQGSEA. Trimming left V 6 bases short and J 7 bases short, with 10 bases between. CDR3 length equals 11 residues. This CDR3 reads CSVGYDNTIYF. The CDR3 region has the DNA TGCAGCGTCGGATACGATAACACCATATATTTT.

This clonotype was observed at least ten times. The chain couples TRBV3-1 to TRBJ2-7; D is perhaps TRBD2 (5 bases). The V end lost 4 bases, the J end lost 2 bases, and 21 bases lay between the germline ends. CDR1 is LGHDT, CDR2 YNNKEL, per germline (reference sequence). The CDR3 contains 17 residues. The CDR3 protein is CASSRDLRETGAYEQYF. As DNA, the CDR3 is TGTGCCAGCAGCCGGGATTTGAGGGAGACTGGGGCCTACGAGCAGTACTTC.

This clonotype has just a few counts. The rearrangement uses TRBV20-1 and TRBJ2-5; D unclear. V gave up 1 base and J gave up 5 bases, with 17 bases separating them. Germline CDR1 is DFQATT and CDR2 is SNEGSKA (reference sequence). The CDR3 runs 15 residues. CDR3: CSARVSSSRPETQYF. CDR3 in DNA: TGCAGTGCTAGAGTTTCGTCTAGTCGGCCGGAGACCCAGTACTTC.